This T cell receptor beta chain originates from a study of blood T cell repertoires in COVID-19. The wider study: Specimens from acute and convalescent COVID-19 originated in the United States, Italy and Spain. PBMCs, B-cell-depleted T cells, or T cells were the source of the cDNA or gDNA that made up the material.

From germline, CDR1 is SGHTA and CDR2 FQGNSA. The CDR3 runs to 13 residues. Trimming left V 2 bases short and J 7 bases short, with 10 bases between. Per the original methods: Amplification of reference gene primers provided the estimated nucleated cell counts. The method was immunoSEQ multiplex PCR; TCRdb's version includes in-frame clones alone and lacks a portion of them. V, J and clone size were drawn from that table, and D and trimming were deduced from the DNA. The sample contains approximately 210,000 clones, 84% of which appear only once. The chain couples TRBV7-2 to TRBJ2-3; D possibly corresponds to TRBD2 (6 bases). Sample: peripheral blood. The source of this sequence is a woman aged 45-60 years with active or convalescent COVID-19. CDR3 protein: CASSLWGRNTQYF. CDR3 DNA sequence: TGTGCCAGCAGCTTATGGGGGAGGAATACGCAGTATTTT.